One sample yielded the 9 T cell receptor beta chains listed below, sequenced in a study of T-cell memory formation after mild COVID-19. MiXCR, run by TCRdb on the 5' RACE reads, gives a single entry per CDR3 protein. The table records around 200,000 distinct CDR3 sequences, 16% of them present only once. Sequencing was done on a sample of PBMCs or a T cell subset sorted from them (not recorded which). Receptors were obtained from an adult woman who had mild COVID-19 (a few samples of this study predate the infection). Cell type and time point are not known.

The chain recombines TRBV5-4 with TRBJ2-1; TRBD2 agrees at 14 bases. Trimming took 4 bases from V and 10 from J; bases not matched to a gene: 13. Per the germline V gene, CDR1 is SGHNT and CDR2 is YYREEE (reference sequence). The CDR3 is 17 residues long. The CDR3 protein is CASSGAGTSGSLGEQFF. CDR3 nucleotide sequence: TGTGCCAGCAGCGGGGCCGGGACTAGCGGGAGTCTCGGCGAGCAGTTCTTC.

This clonotype was seen only once. The V gene is TRBV18, the J gene TRBJ2-3; no firm D call. From germline, CDR1 is KGHSH and CDR2 LQKENI. This CDR3 spans 12 amino acids. V lost 3 bases and J lost 4, with 5 bases in between. CDR3 protein: CASSPKADTQYF. The CDR3 nucleotides are TGTGCCAGCTCACCTAAAGCAGATACGCAGTATTTT.

In its sample, this clonotype was seen a few times. V usage is TRBV19 and J usage is TRBJ2-7; D remains unclear. The V end was cut by 9 bases, the J end by 7 bases, with 16 bases between. Germline CDR1 is LNHDA and CDR2 is SQIVND (reference sequence). This CDR3 spans 12 amino acids. The CDR3 here is CASKGSYGEQYF. As DNA, the CDR3 is TGTGCCAGCAAAGGATCCTACGGAGAGCAGTACTTC.

The rearrangement links TRBV5-1 to TRBJ2-1, with D unresolved. Germline V gene lookup returns CDR1 SGHRS and CDR2 YFSETQ. The CDR3 sequence is 14 residues long. With 0 bases removed from V and 8 bases from J, the gap between germline ends came to 12 bases. CDR3 in DNA: TGCGCCAGCAGCTTGGTTGGCCCCAGAGATGAGCAGTTCTTC. This encodes CASSLVGPRDEQFF. The full variable domain, completed using reference TRBV5-1 and TRBJ2-1, is KAGVTQTPRYLIKTRGQQVTLSCSPISGHRSVSWYQQTPGQGLQFLFEYFSETQRNKGNFPGRFSGRQFSNSRSEMNVSTLELGDSALYLCASSLVGPRDEQFFGPGTRLTVL.

This clonotype has a handful of counts. This sequence joins TRBV3-1 and TRBJ2-1; 13 positions agree with TRBD2. Trimming cost V 5 bases and J 8 bases; bases outside gene matches: 6. The CDR3 length is 15 residues. Germline V CDR1 and CDR2: LGHDT, YNNKEL (reference sequence). The CDR3 nucleotides are TGTGCCAGCAGCTCGACTAGCGGGGGGTTCGATGAGCAGTTCTTC. Translating gives CASSSTSGGFDEQFF.

In its sample, this clonotype was seen many times. The CDR3 loop is CASSGQYTDTQYF. Here the CDR3 DNA reads TGTGCCAGCAGTGGACAGTACACAGATACGCAGTATTTT. This chain links TRBV14 with TRBJ2-3, with D possibly matching TRBD1 (6 bases). V was clipped by 6 bases and J by 2 bases, with 9 bases between them. Germline V lookup: CDR1 SGHDN, CDR2 FVKESK. The CDR3 covers 13 residues.

This clonotype came up a few times. The chain carries TRBV29-1 and TRBJ2-3; 10 positions match TRBD2. V lost 7 bases to trimming and J lost 1 base; unmatched junction nucleotides: 5. The CDR3 has 14 amino acids. Germline CDR1 and CDR2: SQVTM and ANQGSEA. The CDR3 DNA follows: TGCAGCGGACAGCTAGCGGGGGGCACAGATACGCAGTATTTT. Translated, it gives CSGQLAGGTDTQYF.

The J gene is TRBJ2-3, the V gene TRBV2, with D unresolved. The CDR3 extends over 15 amino acids. CDR1 is SNHLY and CDR2 is FYNNEI in the germline V gene. Deletions cut 3 bases from V and 0 bases from J, with 10 bases between. CDR3 protein: CASSESRASTDTQYF. The CDR3 DNA follows: TGTGCCAGCAGTGAGTCTAGGGCGAGCACAGATACGCAGTATTTT.

V is TRBV10-3 and J is TRBJ2-5; D may be TRBD1 or TRBD2 (5 bases each). CDR3 length equals 15 residues. V shed 0 bases and J shed 7 bases, with 15 bases lying between them. The V gene's germline CDR1 is ENHRY and CDR2 SYGVKD. As DNA, the CDR3 is TGTGCCATCAGTGAGTCGGGGACGTTCTACGGGACCCAGTACTTC. Its translation is CAISESGTFYGTQYF.